The 18 T cell receptor beta chains reported below all come from one sample, sequenced in a study of T cells in Graves' hyperthyroidism and ophthalmopathy. It was RNA transcripts that yielded the amplified TCR beta CDR3 regions. The HTBI primer set served for first-round RT-PCR of the TCR CDR3. TCRdb re-called the multiplex PCR reads through MiXCR, storing one row per CDR3 protein. The table records under 350,000 distinct CDR3 sequences, 15% to 20% of them present only once. The specimen sequenced was blood. These receptors all come from a woman in her fifties or sixties with Graves' hyperthyroidism.

This clonotype was counted at least ten times. CDR3 sequence: CATSDKAGGWETQYF. The CDR3 region has the DNA TGTGCCACCAGTGATAAAGCGGGGGGCTGGGAGACCCAGTACTTC. The chain carries TRBV24-1 and TRBJ2-5, with 9 positions matching TRBD2. V was pared by 3 bases and J by 5 bases, with 6 bases of the junction left unmatched. CDR3 length: 15 amino acids. Germline loops: CDR1 KGHDR, CDR2 SFDVKD.

The sample holds many counts of this clonotype. V gene TRBV3-1 combines with J gene TRBJ2-3; the D is unclear. Germline CDR1 LGHDT, CDR2 YNNKEL (reference sequence). V dropped 0 bases and J dropped 4 bases, with 11 bases sitting between them. The CDR3 has 15 residues. The CDR3: CASSQDSETADTQYF. Here the CDR3 DNA reads TGTGCCAGCAGCCAAGATTCGGAGACGGCAGATACGCAGTATTTT.

Only a few counts were recorded for this clonotype. V is TRBV29-1 and J is TRBJ2-1; D not certain. Trimming removed 6 bases from V and 4 bases from J, with 19 bases in between. The CDR3 has 15 residues. Germline CDR1 reads SQVTM; CDR2 reads ANQGSEA. The CDR3 DNA reads TGCAGCGTCGTAGACATCTTGGAACTTTACAATGAGCAGTTCTTC. Residues: CSVVDILELYNEQFF.

This clonotype was recorded a few times. The J gene is TRBJ2-1, the V gene TRBV19; 10 nucleotides agree with TRBD2. The length of the CDR3 is 17 residues. The germline CDR1 and CDR2 sequences are LNHDA and SQIVND (reference sequence). V shed 5 bases, J shed 0 bases, and the junction held 7 bases outside the gene matches. CDR3 sequence: CASSWLAGEISYNEQFF. The CDR3 DNA reads as TGTGCCAGTAGTTGGCTAGCGGGAGAGATCTCCTACAATGAGCAGTTCTTC.

J is TRBJ2-3 and V is TRBV5-6; D is unresolved. The V end lost 0 bases, the J end lost 2 bases, and 19 bases lay between the germline ends. The CDR3 length is 18 residues. Germline values: CDR1 SGHDT, CDR2 YYEEEE. In DNA, the CDR3 is TGTGCCAGCAGCTTGGTTAGGAGCCATCCAACCTACACAGATACGCAGTATTTT. This encodes CASSLVRSHPTYTDTQYF.

This clonotype has just a few counts. The V and J genes are TRBV28 and TRBJ2-3; no reliable D call. Germline V gene data show CDR1 as MDHEN and CDR2 as SYDVKM. CDR3 size: 13 residues. The germline V and J ends were trimmed by 4 bases and 2 bases, with 7 bases remaining between them. The CDR3 is CASSSYLTDTQYF. CDR3 coding DNA: TGTGCCAGCAGTTCGTACCTCACAGATACGCAGTATTTT.

This chain joins TRBV7-9 and TRBJ1-1; 10 bases match TRBD1. This CDR3 spans 16 amino acids. Germline values: CDR1 SEHNR, CDR2 FQNEAQ (reference sequence). Germline trimming cut 5 bases from V and 0 bases from J; bases unmatched to any gene: 6. The CDR3 region is CASSPQTGGLNTEAFF. The CDR3 DNA reads as TGTGCCAGCAGCCCGCAGACAGGGGGCTTGAACACTGAAGCTTTCTTT.

A few counts support this clonotype. V usage is TRBV5-1 and J usage is TRBJ2-1; D ambiguous. Trimming took off 1 base at V and 4 bases at J, with 12 bases between the two ends. This CDR3 spans 15 amino acids. Germline-derived CDR1 and CDR2 are SGHRS and YFSETQ. The CDR3 DNA follows: TGCGCCAGCAGCTTGCTCCCGAGTACTTACAATGAGCAGTTCTTC. It specifies CASSLLPSTYNEQFF. Variable domain in full (rest from reference TRBV5-1 and TRBJ2-1): KAGVTQTPRYLIKTRGQQVTLSCSPISGHRSVSWYQQTPGQGLQFLFEYFSETQRNKGNFPGRFSGRQFSNSRSEMNVSTLELGDSALYLCASSLLPSTYNEQFFGPGTRLTVL.

This clonotype was counted ten times or more. This chain uses TRBV3-1 with TRBJ1-2; 7 bases are shared with TRBD1. Trimming at V came to 2 bases and at J to 8 bases, leaving 8 bases not matched to a gene. CDR1 and CDR2 (germline): LGHDT, YNNKEL (reference sequence). The CDR3 loop spans 14 amino acids. CDR3 residues: CASSQSDRQGGYTF. The CDR3 nucleotides are TGTGCCAGCAGCCAATCTGACCGACAGGGCGGCTACACCTTC.

This clonotype was counted ten times or more. This rearrangement joins TRBV11-2 to TRBJ2-3, with 13 bases lining up with TRBD2. This CDR3 has 17 residues. V lost 4 bases, J lost 3 bases, and 7 bases stayed unmatched. The germline gives CDR1 SGHAT, CDR2 FQNNGV. The CDR3: CASSSGLTSGRTDTQYF. The CDR3 DNA reads TGTGCCAGCAGCTCCGGTCTGACTAGCGGGAGGACAGATACGCAGTATTTT.

The CDR3: CASSVYEAFF. The CDR3 DNA follows: TGTGCCAGCAGCGTCTATGAAGCTTTCTTT. The V call is TRBV7-9, the J call TRBJ1-1; no clear D gene. This CDR3 region has 10 residues. Germline CDR1 reads SEHNR; CDR2 reads FQNEAQ (reference sequence). V lost 5 bases to trimming and J lost 7 bases, with 5 bases between them.

The chain couples TRBV20-1 to TRBJ2-2; 7 nucleotides agree with TRBD2. This CDR3 contains 15 residues. Germline V CDR1 and CDR2: DFQATT, SNEGSKA (reference sequence). The V and J ends lost 0 bases and 6 bases, in that order; junction bases with no gene match: 7. The CDR3 loop reads CSARDDGTKSGELFF. CDR3 nucleotide sequence: TGCAGTGCTAGAGATGACGGGACTAAATCCGGGGAGCTGTTTTTT.

Remarks on this clonotype: A read error may be the cause here, since a much bigger clone is one base away. The conserved final phenylalanine or tryptophan is absent from the CDR3, which likely points to a read error. The chain combines TRBV6-2 or TRBV6-3 with TRBJ2-1, with D perhaps TRBD2 (6 bases). V shed 2 bases and J shed 5 bases, with 13 bases lying between them. CDR3 length: 15 amino acids. CDR1 is MNHEY and CDR2 is SVGEGT in the germline V gene. CDR3 sequence (DNA): TGTGCCAGCAGTTACGGTAGAGCGGGTGACAATGAGCAGTTCCTC. Encoded protein: CASSYGRAGDNEQFL.

The chain employs TRBV11-1 and TRBJ2-7; D might be TRBD1 (6 bases). The CDR3 runs to 13 residues. Trimming removed 4 bases from V and 6 bases from J, with 13 bases in between. Looked up from germline, CDR1 is SGHAT and CDR2 is FQDESV (reference sequence). The CDR3: CASSSERDTEQYV. The CDR3 DNA sequence: TGTGCCAGCAGCTCAGAACGGGACACCGAGCAGTACGTC.

The chain combines TRBV7-3 with TRBJ2-3, with D perhaps assigned TRBD1 or TRBD2 (5 bases each). Germline values: CDR1 SGHTA, CDR2 FQGTGA. Trimming removed 0 bases at V and 0 bases at J, with 7 bases between. This CDR3 comprises 15 residues. The CDR3 nucleotides are TGTGCCAGCAGCTTAACCGGGACCAGCACAGATACGCAGTATTTT. This sequence encodes CASSLTGTSTDTQYF.

This clonotype was detected only a few times. The chain combines TRBV7-9 with TRBJ2-1; D is unresolved. CDR1 is SEHNR, CDR2 FQNEAQ, per germline (reference sequence). The V end was cut by 5 bases, the J end by 2 bases, with 13 bases between. The CDR3 runs to 15 residues. The CDR3 is CASSPGDGAYNEQFF. As DNA, the CDR3 is TGTGCCAGCAGCCCCGGTGATGGGGCCTACAATGAGCAGTTCTTC. The entire variable domain, with the rest obtained from reference TRBV7-9 and TRBJ2-1, is as follows: DTGVSQNPRHKITKRGQNVTFRCDPISEHNRLYWYRQTLGQGPEFLTYFQNEAQLEKSRLLSDRFSAERPKGSFSTLEIQRTEQGDSAMYLCASSPGDGAYNEQFFGPGTRLTVL.

The chain has TRBV19 and TRBJ1-1; D is unclear. The CDR3 has 17 amino acids. V lost 5 bases and J lost 0, with 19 bases in between. The germline CDR1 and CDR2 sequences are LNHDA and SQIVND (reference sequence). Here the CDR3 DNA reads TGTGCCAGTAGTCCCCCCGGCTTCCCCACTTTGAACACTGAAGCTTTCTTT. Its protein is CASSPPGFPTLNTEAFF. Filled out from reference TRBV19 and TRBJ1-1, the complete variable domain reads DGGITQSPKYLFRKEGQNVTLSCEQNLNHDAMYWYRQDPGQGLRLIYYSQIVNDFQKGDIAEGYSVSREKKESFPLTVTSAQKNPTAFYLCASSPPGFPTLNTEAFFGQGTRLTVV.

V is TRBV6-6 and J is TRBJ2-5; 10 nucleotides align to TRBD2. The CDR3 is 17 residues long. The V gene's germline CDR1 is MNHNY and CDR2 SVGAGI (reference sequence). Germline trimming cut 2 bases from V and 5 bases from J; bases unmatched to any gene: 11. This CDR3 reads CASSYVSGRAVFETQYF. CDR3 coding DNA: TGTGCCAGCAGTTACGTCAGCGGGAGGGCCGTTTTCGAGACCCAGTACTTC.